This T cell receptor (beta chain) originates from a study of cytomegalovirus exposure and HLA in healthy donors. On this clone itself: Its target is unknown.

General study findings and limits: No immune exposure information besides CMV serostatus was available. It was assumed in the presence/absence analyses that sequencing depth was roughly uniform across donors. Several top significant clusters appeared, in a later analysis, to be linked to common viral pathogens.

The PCR made use of 60 Vbeta and 13 Jbeta primers. The repertoire was sequenced with immunoSEQ multiplex PCR; TCRdb's copy has only in-frame clones and lacks some. The table has tens of thousands of clones, 65% to 75% seen once. This clonotype was obtained from a man between 25 and 39 years old in good health and CMV-seronegative. Sequences were obtained from PBMCs.

The CDR3 sequence is CASSSRIVRGTEAFF. The CDR3 bases are TGTGCCAGCAGTTCCCGGATCGTTCGGGGCACTGAAGCTTTCTTT. The chain combines TRBV28 with TRBJ1-1; no definite D call. Germline V gene lookup returns CDR1 MDHEN and CDR2 SYDVKM. V lost 4 bases and J 4 bases, leaving 16 bases between the germline ends. The length of the CDR3 is 15 residues. Full variable domain (remainder filled in from reference TRBV28 and TRBJ1-1): DVKVTQSSRYLVKRTGEKVFLECVQDMDHENMFWYRQDPGLGLRLIYFSYDVKMKEKGDIPEGYSVSREKKERFSLILESASTNQTSMYLCASSSRIVRGTEAFFGQGTRLTVV.